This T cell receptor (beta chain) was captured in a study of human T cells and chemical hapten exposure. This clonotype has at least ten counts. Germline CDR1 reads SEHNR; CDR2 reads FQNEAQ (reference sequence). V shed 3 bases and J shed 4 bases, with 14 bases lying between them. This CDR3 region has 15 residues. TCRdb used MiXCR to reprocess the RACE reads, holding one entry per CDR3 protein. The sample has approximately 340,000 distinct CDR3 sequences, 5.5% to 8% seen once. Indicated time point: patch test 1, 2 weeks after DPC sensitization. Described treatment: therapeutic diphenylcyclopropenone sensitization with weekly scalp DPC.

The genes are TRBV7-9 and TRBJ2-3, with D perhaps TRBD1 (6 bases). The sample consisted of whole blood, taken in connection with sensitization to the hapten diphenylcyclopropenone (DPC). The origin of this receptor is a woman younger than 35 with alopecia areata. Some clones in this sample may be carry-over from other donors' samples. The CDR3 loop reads CASSFRGQLPDTQYF. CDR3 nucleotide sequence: TGTGCCAGCAGCTTCCGAGGACAGCTCCCAGATACGCAGTATTTT.